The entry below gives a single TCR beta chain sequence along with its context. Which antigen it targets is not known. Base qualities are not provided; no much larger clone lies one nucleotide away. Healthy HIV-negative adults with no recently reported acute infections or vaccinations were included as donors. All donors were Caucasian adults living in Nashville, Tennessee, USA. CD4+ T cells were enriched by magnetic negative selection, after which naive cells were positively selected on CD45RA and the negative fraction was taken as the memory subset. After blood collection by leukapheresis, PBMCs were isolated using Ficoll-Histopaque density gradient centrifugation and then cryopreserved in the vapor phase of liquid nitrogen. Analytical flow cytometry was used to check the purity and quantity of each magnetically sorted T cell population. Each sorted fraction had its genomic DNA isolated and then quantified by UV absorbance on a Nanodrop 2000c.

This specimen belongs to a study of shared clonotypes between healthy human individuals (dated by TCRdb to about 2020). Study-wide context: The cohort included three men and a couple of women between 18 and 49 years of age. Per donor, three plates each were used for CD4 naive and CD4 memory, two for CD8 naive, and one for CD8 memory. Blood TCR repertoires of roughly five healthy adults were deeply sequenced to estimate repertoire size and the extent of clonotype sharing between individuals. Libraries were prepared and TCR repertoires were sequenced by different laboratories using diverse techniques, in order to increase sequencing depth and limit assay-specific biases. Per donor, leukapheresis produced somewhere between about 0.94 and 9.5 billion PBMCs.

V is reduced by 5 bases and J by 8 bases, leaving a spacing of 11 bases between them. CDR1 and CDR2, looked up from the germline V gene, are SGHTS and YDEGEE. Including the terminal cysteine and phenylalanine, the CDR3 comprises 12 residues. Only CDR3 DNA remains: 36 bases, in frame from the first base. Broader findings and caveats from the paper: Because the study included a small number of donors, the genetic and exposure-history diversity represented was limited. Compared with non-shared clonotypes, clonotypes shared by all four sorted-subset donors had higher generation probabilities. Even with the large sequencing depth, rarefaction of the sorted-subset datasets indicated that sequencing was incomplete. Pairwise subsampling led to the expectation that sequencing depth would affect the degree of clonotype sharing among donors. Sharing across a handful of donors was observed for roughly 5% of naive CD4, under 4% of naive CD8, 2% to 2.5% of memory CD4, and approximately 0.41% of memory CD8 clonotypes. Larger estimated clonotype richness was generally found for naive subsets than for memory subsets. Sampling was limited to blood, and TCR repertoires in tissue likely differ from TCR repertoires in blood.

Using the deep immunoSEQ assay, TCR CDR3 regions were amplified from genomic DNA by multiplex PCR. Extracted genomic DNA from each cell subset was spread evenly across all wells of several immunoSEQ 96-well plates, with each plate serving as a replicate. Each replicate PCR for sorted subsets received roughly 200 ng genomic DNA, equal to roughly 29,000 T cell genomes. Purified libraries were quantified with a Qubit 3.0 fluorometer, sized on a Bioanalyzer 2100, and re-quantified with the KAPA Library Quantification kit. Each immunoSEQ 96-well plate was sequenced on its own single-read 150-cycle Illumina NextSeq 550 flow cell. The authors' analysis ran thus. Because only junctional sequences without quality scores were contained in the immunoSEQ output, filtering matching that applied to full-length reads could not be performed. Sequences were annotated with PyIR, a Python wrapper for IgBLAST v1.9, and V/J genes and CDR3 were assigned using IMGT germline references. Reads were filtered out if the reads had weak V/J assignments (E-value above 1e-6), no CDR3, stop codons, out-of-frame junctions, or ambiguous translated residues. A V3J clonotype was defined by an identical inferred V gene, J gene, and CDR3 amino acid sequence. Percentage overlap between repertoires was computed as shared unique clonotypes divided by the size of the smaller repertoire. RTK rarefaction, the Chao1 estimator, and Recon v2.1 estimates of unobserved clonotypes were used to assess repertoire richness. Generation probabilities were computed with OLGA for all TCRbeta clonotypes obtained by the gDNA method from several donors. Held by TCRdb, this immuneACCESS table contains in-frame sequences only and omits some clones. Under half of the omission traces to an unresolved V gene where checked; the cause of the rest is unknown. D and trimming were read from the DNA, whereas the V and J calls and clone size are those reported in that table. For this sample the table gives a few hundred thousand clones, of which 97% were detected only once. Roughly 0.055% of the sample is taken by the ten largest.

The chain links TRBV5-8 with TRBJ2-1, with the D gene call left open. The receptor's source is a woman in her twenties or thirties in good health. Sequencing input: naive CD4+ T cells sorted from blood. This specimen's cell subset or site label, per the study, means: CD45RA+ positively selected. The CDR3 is CASSPRLDEQFF. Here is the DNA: TGTGCCAGCAGTCCGCGACTTGATGAGCAGTTCTTC.